This T cell receptor (beta chain) derives from a study of cytotoxic CD8 clonotypes in ibrutinib-treated CLL. About the study: Samples averaged approximately 260,000 productive templates and 90,000 to 95,000 productive rearrangements. Findings and limits, study-wide: In sustained-remission versus progressing patients, sampling times differed.

With 3 bases clipped from V and 6 bases from J, the junction kept 10 bases outside the gene matches. CDR3 length equals 16 residues. Germline V CDR1 and CDR2: LNHDA, SQIVND (reference sequence). As for this clone: No antigen is known for it.

TCRdb keeps only in-frame clones here, not all; method: immunoSEQ multiplex PCR. Here the sample spans 150,000 or so clones, approximately 80% being singletons. Material: PBMCs, obtained after 12 months of ibrutinib treatment. The source is a human donor with chronic lymphocytic leukemia. The chain employs TRBV19 and TRBJ2-1, with 8 bases lining up with TRBD2. As DNA, the CDR3 is TGTGCCAGTAGTATCCCCTCCAGCGGGAGAGGCAATGAGCAGTTCTTC. It specifies CASSIPSSGRGNEQFF.